This T cell receptor (beta chain) was sequenced for a study of vaccination and CD4 T cells after COVID-19. Study details: A median of approximately 75 days (range 14 to 241) separated dose two from the taking of post-vaccine samples.

About this clonotype itself: Its antigen is undetermined.

The treatment: roughly 10-day PBMC culture with coronavirus spike peptide pools or control peptides (ViraFEST assay). Using peptide pools, antigen-specific T cells were expanded in ViraFEST before TCRs were sequenced. Per-well cultures of 1.8 million or so PBMCs received around 10 IU/ml IL-2 and 9 to 10 ug/ml peptide pools. An Oncomine TCR Beta short-read assay was used to sequence the DNA from cultured CD4+ T cells. Genomic DNA was isolated from cultured CD4+ T cells. TCRdb re-derived calls from the PCR reads in MiXCR, one entry per CDR3 protein. The sample holds around 15,000 distinct CDR3 sequences, 60% to 75% seen once. This CDR3 spans 12 amino acids. V shed 2 bases and J shed 7 bases, with 7 bases lying between them.

Sequenced input: CD4+ T cells from blood, cultured in vitro. This receptor was taken from a human donor who had recovered from COVID-19. J is TRBJ2-3 and V is TRBV12-3 or TRBV12-4; no reliable D call. The CDR3 loop is CASSLPRYTQYF. The CDR3 DNA sequence: TGTGCCAGCAGTTTACCTAGATATACGCAGTATTTT.